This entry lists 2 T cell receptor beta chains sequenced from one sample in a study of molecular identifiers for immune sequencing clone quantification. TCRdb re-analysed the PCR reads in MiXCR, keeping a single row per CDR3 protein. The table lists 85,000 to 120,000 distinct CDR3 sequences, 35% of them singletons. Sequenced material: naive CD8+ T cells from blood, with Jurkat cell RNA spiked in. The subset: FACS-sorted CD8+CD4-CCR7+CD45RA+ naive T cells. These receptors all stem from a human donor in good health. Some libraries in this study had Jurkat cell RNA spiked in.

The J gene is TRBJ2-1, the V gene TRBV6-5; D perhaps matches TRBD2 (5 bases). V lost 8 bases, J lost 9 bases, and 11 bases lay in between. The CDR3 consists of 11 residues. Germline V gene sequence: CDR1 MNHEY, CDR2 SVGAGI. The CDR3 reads CASGLASEQFF. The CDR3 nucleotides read TGTGCCAGCGGTCTAGCATCTGAGCAGTTCTTC.

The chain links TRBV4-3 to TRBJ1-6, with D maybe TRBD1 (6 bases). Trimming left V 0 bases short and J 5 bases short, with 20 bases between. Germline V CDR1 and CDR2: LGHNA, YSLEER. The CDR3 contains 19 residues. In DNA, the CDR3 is TGCGCCAGCAGCCAAGATCCCTTGTGGTCTTACAGGGATAATTCACCCCTCCACTTT. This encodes CASSQDPLWSYRDNSPLHF.